The sequence of this T cell receptor (beta chain) was determined in a study of T cell repertoires in cytomegalovirus infection. Overall study results and limits: Accumulated public TCR beta family frequency recognized individuals carrying CMV together with the relevant HLA.

This CDR3 contains 12 residues. CDR1 is SEHNR, CDR2 FQNEAQ, per germline (reference sequence). V dropped 5 bases and J dropped 6 bases, with 9 bases sitting between them. This clonotype was counted many times. Antigen unknown. TCRdb analysed the reads with MiXCR anew, one entry per CDR3 protein. The sample has 55,000 to 85,000 distinct CDR3 sequences, about 4% seen once. The sequencing sample was made of PBMCs. The genes are TRBV7-9 and TRBJ2-3, with unresolved D. The clonotype comes from a human donor in good health (CMV status not recorded). Some clones in this sample may be carry-over from other donors' samples. CDR3 in amino acids: CASSPEADTQYF. The CDR3 DNA sequence: TGTGCCAGCAGCCCCGAAGCGGATACGCAGTATTTT.